The source of this T cell receptor (beta chain) is a study of CD8 T cells in ankylosing spondylitis. Study observations and caveats: Some of the motif variants had earlier been found in reactive arthritis patients' fluid and blood. The clones that were linked to disease were reported to be significantly enriched in matched synovial fluid samples from ankylosing spondylitis patients. A motif in TCR beta, a set of several highly homologous variants, appeared characteristic of ankylosing spondylitis blood.

It was by quantitative 5'-RACE with molecular barcodes that TCR beta libraries were made. TCRdb analysed the 5' RACE reads with MiXCR anew, one entry per CDR3 protein. The data hold roughly 36,000 distinct CDR3 sequences, with over 12% observed a single time. The CDR3 runs 11 residues. As concerns this clonotype: Its antigen is currently unknown.

The chain uses TRBV12-2 and TRBJ2-3; the tabulated D call, TRBD2, remains unverified against the DNA. TRBV12-2 corresponds to a pseudogene. The receptor was isolated from a male donor with ankylosing spondylitis or in good health (not recorded which). What was sequenced was blood. DNA of the CDR3: TGTGCAAGTCGCTTTCGAGGGACGCAGTATTTT. Protein: CASRFRGTQYF.